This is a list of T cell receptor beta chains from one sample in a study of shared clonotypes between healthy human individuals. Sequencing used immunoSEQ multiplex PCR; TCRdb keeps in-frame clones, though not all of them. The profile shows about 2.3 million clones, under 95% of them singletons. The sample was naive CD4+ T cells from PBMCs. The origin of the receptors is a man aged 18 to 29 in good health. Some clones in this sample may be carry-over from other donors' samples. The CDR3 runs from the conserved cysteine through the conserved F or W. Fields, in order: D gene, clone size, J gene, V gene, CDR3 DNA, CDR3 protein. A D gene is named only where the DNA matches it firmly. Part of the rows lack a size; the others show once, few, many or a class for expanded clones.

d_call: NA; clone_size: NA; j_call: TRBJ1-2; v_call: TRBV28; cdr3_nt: TGTGCCAGCAGTTTCGCGGGGGCGAACTATGGCTACACCTTC; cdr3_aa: CASSFAGANYGYTF
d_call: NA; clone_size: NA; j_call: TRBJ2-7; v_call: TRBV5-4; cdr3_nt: TGTGCCAGCAGCTGGCAGAAAGGGTTTTCGGGCGAGCAGTACTTC; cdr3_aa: CASSWQKGFSGEQYF
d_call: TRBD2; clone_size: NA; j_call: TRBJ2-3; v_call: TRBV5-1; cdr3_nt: TGCGCCAGCAGCTCTCTAGCGGGAGGGCTCTCAGATACGCAGTATTTT; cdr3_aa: CASSSLAGGLSDTQYF
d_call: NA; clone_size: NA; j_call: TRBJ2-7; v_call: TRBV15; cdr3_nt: TGTGCCACCAGCAGAGAGGGGAGAGTTTACGAGCAGTACTTC; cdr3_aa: CATSREGRVYEQYF
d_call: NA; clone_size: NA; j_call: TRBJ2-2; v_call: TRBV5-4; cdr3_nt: TGTGCCAGCAGCCCGGAACAGGATCTTGGGGTGGCCGGGGAGCTGTTTTTT; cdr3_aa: CASSPEQDLGVAGELFF
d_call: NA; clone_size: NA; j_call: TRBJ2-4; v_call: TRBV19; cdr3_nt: TGTGCCAGTAGTCTTGATAGGGATGGACTAGCCAAAAACATTCAGTACTTC; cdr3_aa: CASSLDRDGLAKNIQYF
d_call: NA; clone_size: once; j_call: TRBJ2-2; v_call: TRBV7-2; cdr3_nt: TGTGCCAGCAGCTTAGTTCCCTCCACCGGGGAGCTGTTTTTT; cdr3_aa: CASSLVPSTGELFF
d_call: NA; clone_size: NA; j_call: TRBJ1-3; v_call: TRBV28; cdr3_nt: TGTGCCAGCAGTTTAGGGGCTGGAAACACCATATATTTT; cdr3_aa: CASSLGAGNTIYF
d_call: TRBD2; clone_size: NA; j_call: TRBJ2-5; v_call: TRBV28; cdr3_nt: TGTGCCAGCAGTTTCATGGGGCGGGAGGGCCTTAAGCACTTC; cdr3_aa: CASSFMGREGLKHF
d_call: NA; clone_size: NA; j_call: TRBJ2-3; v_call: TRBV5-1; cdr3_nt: TGCGCCAGCAGCTTGGATGGCGCAGGGCCAGGAGATACGCAGTATTTT; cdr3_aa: CASSLDGAGPGDTQYF
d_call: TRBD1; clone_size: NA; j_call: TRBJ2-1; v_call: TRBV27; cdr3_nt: TGTGCCAGCGCCCACAGGGGGCGCGGGCATGAGCAGTTCTTC; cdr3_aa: CASAHRGRGHEQFF
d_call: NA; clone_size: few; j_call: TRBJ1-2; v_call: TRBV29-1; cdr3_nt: TGCAGCGTAGCCCCAGGGATTGGCTACACCTTC; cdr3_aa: CSVAPGIGYTF
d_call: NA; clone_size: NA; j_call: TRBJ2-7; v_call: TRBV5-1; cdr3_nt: TGCGCCAGCAGCTTGCTTGGAGGGGTCAACGAGCAGTACTTC; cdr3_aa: CASSLLGGVNEQYF
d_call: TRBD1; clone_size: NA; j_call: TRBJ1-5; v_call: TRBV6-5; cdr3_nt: TGTGCCAGCAGTTACCCAGGGGGATCCAATCAGCCCCAGCATTTT; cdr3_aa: CASSYPGGSNQPQHF
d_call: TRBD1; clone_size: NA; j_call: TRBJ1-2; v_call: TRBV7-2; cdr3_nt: TGTGCCAGCAGCCGATTTTACCGGACAGGGGGCGACGGCTACACCTTC; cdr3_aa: CASSRFYRTGGDGYTF
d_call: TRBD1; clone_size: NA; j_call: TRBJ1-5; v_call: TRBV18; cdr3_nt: TGTGCCAGCTCACCAGAACAGGGGAGGGGGGATCAGCCCCAGCATTTT; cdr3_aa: CASSPEQGRGDQPQHF
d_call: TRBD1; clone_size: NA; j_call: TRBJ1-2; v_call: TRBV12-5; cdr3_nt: TGTGCTAGTGCGGGACAGACTAACTATGGCTACACCTTC; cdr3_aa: CASAGQTNYGYTF
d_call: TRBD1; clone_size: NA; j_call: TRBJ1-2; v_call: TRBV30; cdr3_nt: TGTGCCTGGAGTGTACGTAGGACAGGTGAAAACTATGGCTACACCTTC; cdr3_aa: CAWSVRRTGENYGYTF
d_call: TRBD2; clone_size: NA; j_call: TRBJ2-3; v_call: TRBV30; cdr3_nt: TGTGCCTGGAGTATTAGCGGGTTGAGCACAGATACGCAGTATTTT; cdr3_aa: CAWSISGLSTDTQYF
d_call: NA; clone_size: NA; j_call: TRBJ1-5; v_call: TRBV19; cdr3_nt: TGTGCCAGTAGTATTGGGGGAGTACGCAATCAGCCCCAGCATTTT; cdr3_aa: CASSIGGVRNQPQHF
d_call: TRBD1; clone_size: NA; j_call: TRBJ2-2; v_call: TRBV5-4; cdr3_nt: TGTGCCAGCAGCTCAGGGACAGGGAACACCGGGGAGCTGTTTTTT; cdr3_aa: CASSSGTGNTGELFF
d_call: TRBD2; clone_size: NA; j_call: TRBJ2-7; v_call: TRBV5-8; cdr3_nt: TGTGCCAGCAGCTTAGGACCGGGACTAGCTTCCTCCGAGCAGTACTTC; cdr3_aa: CASSLGPGLASSEQYF
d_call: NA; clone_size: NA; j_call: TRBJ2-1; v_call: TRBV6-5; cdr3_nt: TGTGCCAGCAGTTACGGCCAACGATACAATGAGCAGTTCTTC; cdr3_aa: CASSYGQRYNEQFF
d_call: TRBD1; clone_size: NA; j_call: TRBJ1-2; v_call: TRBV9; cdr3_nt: TGTGCCAGCAGCGTAGCATCGGCAGGGGGACATTATGGCTACACCTTC; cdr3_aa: CASSVASAGGHYGYTF
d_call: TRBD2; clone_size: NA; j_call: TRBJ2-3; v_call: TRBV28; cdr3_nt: TGTGCCAGCAGTTTTAGCGGGGGGGGGCCAGATACGCAGTATTTT; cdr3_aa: CASSFSGGGPDTQYF
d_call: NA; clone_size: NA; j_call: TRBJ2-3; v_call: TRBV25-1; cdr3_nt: TGTGCCAGCAGGGACTTCGGGGGCACAGATACGCAGTATTTT; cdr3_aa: CASRDFGGTDTQYF
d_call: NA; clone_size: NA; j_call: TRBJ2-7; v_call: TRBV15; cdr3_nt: TGTGCCACCAGCAGAGAAGGCTCCTACGAGCAGTACTTC; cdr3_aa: CATSREGSYEQYF
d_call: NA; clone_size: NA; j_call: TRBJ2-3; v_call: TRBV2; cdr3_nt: TGTGCCAGCAGTCAGGGTGTAGATACGCAGTATTTT; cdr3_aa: CASSQGVDTQYF
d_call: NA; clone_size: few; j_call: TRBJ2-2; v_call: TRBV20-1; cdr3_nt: TGCAGTGCTGTGAACACCGGGGAGCTGTTTTTT; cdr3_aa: CSAVNTGELFF
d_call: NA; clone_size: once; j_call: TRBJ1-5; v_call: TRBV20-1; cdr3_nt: TGCAGTGCCCAAAGTACGGAGCCCCAGCATTTT; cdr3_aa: CSAQSTEPQHF
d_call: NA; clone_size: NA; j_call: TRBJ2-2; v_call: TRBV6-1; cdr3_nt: TGTGCCAGCATGGGACAGAACACCGGGGAGCTGTTTTTT; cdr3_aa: CASMGQNTGELFF
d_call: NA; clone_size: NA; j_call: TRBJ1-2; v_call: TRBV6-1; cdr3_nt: TGTGCCAGCAGGGGAGATAACTATGGCTACACCTTC; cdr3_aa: CASRGDNYGYTF
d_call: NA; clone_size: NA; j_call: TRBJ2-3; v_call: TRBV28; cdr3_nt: TGTGCCAGCAGTTTATCCCAGCGACGAATTACGGGAGATACGCAGTATTTT; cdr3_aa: CASSLSQRRITGDTQYF
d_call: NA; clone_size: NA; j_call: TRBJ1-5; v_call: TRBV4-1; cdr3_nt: TGCGCCAGCAGCCCGCGGGGCCAGCCCCAGCATTTT; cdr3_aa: CASSPRGQPQHF
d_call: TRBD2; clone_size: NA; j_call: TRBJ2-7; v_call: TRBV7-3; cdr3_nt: TGTGCCAGCAGCTTGTTGGGACTAGCGGGAGATGAGCAGTACTTC; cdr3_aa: CASSLLGLAGDEQYF
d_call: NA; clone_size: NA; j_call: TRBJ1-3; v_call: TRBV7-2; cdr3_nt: TGTGCCAGCAGCAAGGGCCTCTCTGGAAACACCATATATTTT; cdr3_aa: CASSKGLSGNTIYF
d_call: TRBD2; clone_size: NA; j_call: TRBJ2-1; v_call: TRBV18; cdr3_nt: TGTGCCAGCTCCCCAACGGGGCGGGAGTCCCACAATGAGCAGTTCTTC; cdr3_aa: CASSPTGRESHNEQFF
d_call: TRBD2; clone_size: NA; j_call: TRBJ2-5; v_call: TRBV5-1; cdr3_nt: TGCGCCAGCAGCCCCCGATATTGGCGGGAGGGAACCCAAGAGACCCAGTACTTC; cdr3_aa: CASSPRYWREGTQETQYF
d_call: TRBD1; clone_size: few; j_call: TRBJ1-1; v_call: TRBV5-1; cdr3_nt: TGCGCCAGCAGCCCGGGGACAGAAGGGACTGAAGCTTTCTTT; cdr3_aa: CASSPGTEGTEAFF
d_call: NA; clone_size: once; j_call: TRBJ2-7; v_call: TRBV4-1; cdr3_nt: TGCGCCAGCAGCCGCCGACTAGACTCATCTTCCTACGAGCAGTACTTC; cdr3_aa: CASSRRLDSSSYEQYF
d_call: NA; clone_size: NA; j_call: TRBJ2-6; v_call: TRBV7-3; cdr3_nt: TGTGCCAGCAGCTTGGGTAGTGGGGCCAACGTCCTGACTTTC; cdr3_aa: CASSLGSGANVLTF
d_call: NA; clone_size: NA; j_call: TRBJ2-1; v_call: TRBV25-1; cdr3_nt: TGTGCCAGCAGTGAATACGGGGGACCTTACAATGAGCAGTTCTTC; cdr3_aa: CASSEYGGPYNEQFF
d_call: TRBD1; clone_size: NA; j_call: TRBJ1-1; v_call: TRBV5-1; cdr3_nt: TGCGCCAGCAGCTGGCAGGGGGGACTGAACACTGAAGCTTTCTTT; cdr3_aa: CASSWQGGLNTEAFF